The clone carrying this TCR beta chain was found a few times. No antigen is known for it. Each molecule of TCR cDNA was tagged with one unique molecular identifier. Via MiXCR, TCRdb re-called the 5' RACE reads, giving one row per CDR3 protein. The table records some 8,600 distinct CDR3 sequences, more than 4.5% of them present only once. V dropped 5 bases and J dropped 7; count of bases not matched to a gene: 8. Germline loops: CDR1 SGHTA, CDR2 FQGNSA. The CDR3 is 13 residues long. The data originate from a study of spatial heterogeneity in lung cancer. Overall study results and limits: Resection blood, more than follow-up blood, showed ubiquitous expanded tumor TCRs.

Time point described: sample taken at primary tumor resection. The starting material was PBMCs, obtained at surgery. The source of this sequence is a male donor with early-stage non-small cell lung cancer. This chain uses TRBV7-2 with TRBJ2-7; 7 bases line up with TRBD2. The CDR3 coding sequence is TGTGCCAGCAGCACCTATTTCGGGAGGGAGCAGTACTTC. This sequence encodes CASSTYFGREQYF.